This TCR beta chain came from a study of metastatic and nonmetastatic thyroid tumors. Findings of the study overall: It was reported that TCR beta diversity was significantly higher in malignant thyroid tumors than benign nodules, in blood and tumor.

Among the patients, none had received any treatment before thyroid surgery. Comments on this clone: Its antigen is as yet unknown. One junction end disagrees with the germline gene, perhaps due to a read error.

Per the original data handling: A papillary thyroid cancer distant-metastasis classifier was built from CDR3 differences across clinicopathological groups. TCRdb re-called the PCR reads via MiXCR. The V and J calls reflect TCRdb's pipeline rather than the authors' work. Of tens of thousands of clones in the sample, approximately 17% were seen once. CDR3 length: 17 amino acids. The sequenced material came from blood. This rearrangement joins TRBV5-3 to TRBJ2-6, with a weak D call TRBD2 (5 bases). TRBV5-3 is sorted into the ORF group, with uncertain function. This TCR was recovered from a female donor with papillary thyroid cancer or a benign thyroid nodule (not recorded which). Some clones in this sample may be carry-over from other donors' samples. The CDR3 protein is CAIPPGWYFSGANVLTF. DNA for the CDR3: TGTGCCATCCCCCCGGGGTGGTACTTCTCTGGTGCCAACGTCCTGACTTTC.